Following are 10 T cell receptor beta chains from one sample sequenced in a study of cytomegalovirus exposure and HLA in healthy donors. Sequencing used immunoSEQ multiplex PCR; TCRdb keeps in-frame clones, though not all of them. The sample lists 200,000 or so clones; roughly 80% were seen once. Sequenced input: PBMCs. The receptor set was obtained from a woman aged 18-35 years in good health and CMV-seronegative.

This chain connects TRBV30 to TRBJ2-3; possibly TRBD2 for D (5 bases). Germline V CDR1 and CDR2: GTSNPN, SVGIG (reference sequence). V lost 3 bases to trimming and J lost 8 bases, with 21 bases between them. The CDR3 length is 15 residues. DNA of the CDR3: TGTGCCTGGAGGGGAGACTATGCCGAAGGCGGTACGCAGTATTTT. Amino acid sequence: CAWRGDYAEGGTQYF.

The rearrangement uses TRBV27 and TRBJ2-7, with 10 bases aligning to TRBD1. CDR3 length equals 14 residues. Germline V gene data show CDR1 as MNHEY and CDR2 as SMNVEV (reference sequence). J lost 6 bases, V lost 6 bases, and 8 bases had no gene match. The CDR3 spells CASSPGTGEGEQYF. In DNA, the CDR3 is TGTGCCAGCAGCCCCGGGACAGGGGAAGGCGAGCAGTACTTC.

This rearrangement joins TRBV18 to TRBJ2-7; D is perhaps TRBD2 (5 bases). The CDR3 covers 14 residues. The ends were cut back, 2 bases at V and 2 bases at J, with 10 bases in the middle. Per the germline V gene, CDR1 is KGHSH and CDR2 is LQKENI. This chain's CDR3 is CASSPKSGTYEQYF. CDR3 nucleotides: TGTGCCAGCTCACCAAAGAGCGGAACCTACGAGCAGTACTTC.

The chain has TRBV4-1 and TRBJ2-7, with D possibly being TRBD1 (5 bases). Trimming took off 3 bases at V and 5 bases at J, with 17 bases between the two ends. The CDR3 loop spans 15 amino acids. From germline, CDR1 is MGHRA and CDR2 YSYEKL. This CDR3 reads CASSQDISKPNEQYF. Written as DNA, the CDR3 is TGCGCCAGCAGCCAGGACATCAGCAAGCCCAACGAGCAGTACTTC.

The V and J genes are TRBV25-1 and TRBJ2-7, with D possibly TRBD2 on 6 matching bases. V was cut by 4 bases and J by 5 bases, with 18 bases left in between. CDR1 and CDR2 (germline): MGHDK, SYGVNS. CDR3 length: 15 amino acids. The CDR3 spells CASSADFAGLDEQYF. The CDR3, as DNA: TGTGCCAGCAGTGCCGACTTTGCGGGGCTGGACGAGCAGTACTTC.

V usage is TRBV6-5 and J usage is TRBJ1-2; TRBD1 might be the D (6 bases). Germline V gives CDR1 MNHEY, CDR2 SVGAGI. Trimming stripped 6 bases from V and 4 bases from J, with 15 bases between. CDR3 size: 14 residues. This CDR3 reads CASSRTESRYGYTF. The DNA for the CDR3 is TGTGCCAGCAGCCGGACAGAATCCCGCTATGGCTACACCTTC.

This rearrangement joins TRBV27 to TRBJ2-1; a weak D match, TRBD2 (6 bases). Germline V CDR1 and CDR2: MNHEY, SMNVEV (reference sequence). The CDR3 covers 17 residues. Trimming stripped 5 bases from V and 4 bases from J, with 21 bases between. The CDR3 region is CASSHITLSGSYNEQFF. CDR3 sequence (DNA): TGTGCCAGCAGTCATATCACCCTTAGCGGATCATACAATGAGCAGTTCTTC.

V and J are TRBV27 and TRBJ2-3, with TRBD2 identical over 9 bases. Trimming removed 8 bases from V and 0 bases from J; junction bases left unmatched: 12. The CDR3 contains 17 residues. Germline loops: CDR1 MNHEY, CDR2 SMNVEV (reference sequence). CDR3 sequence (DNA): TGTGCCAGCTATTTAGCGGGAGTCCCCGTAAGCACAGATACGCAGTATTTT. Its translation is CASYLAGVPVSTDTQYF.

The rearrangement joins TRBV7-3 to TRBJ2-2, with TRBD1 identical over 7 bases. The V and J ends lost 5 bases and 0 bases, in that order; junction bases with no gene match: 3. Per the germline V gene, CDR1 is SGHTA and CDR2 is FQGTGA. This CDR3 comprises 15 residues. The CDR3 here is CASSRDSSNTGELFF. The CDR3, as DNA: TGTGCCAGCAGCCGGGACAGCTCGAACACCGGGGAGCTGTTTTTT.

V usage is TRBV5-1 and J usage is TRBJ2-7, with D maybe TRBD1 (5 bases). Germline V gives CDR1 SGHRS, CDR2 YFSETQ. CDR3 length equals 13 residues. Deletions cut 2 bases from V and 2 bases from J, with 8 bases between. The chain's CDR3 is CASSLSTAYEQYF. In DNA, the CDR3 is TGCGCCAGCAGCTTATCGACAGCCTACGAGCAGTACTTC.